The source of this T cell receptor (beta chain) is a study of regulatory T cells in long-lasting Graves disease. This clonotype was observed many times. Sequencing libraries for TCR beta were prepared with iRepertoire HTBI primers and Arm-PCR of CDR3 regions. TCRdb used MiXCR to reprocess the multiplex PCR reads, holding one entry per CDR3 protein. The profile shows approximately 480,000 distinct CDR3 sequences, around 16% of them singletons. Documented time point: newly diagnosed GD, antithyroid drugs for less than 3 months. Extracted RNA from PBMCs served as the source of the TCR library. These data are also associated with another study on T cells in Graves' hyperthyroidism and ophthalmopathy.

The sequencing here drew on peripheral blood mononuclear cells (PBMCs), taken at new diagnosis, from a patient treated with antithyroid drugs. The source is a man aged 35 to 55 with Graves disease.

The CDR3 protein is CASSQDRSQPQHF. The DNA of the CDR3 is TGTGCCAGCAGCCAAGATCGGAGTCAGCCCCAGCATTTT. The chain combines TRBV3-1 with TRBJ1-5; D call uncertain. Germline CDR1 and CDR2: LGHDT and YNNKEL (reference sequence). Trimming shortened V by 0 bases and J by 6 bases, and 6 bases separated the two germline ends. The CDR3 extends over 13 amino acids.